What follows are 14 T cell receptor beta chains derived from one specimen sequenced in a study of shared clonotypes between healthy human individuals. Method: immunoSEQ multiplex PCR; TCRdb's copy keeps in-frame clones and lacks some. The sample contains about 1.5 million clones, over 95% of which appear only once. Sequenced material: naive CD4+ T cells sorted from blood. Indicated subset: CD45RA+ positively selected. These receptors originate from a man aged 25-40 years in good health.

In DNA form, the CDR3 reads TGTGCCAGCAGCCAAGACTTGGACAGCGAGCAGTACTTC. This translates into CASSQDLDSEQYF. The genes are TRBV14 and TRBJ2-7; perhaps TRBD1 as D (6 bases). V was trimmed by 0 bases and J by 6 bases, leaving 9 bases between them. The CDR3 loop spans 13 amino acids. Germline lookup yields CDR1 SGHDN and CDR2 FVKESK.

V and J are TRBV28 and TRBJ1-5, with D tentatively TRBD1 (5 bases). Looked up from germline, CDR1 is MDHEN and CDR2 is SYDVKM. V lost 3 bases to trimming and J lost 3 bases, with 12 bases between them. This CDR3 has 15 residues. The CDR3 protein is CASSFDTGFNQPQHF. Written as DNA, the CDR3 is TGTGCCAGCAGTTTCGATACAGGATTCAATCAGCCCCAGCATTTT.

This sequence joins TRBV2 and TRBJ1-5; a possible D gene is TRBD1 (5 bases). The germline V gene encodes CDR1 SNHLY and CDR2 FYNNEI. The CDR3 sequence is 13 residues long. Deletions cut 0 bases from V and 6 bases from J, with 6 bases between. This CDR3 reads CASSEAGAQPQHF. CDR3 coding DNA: TGTGCCAGCAGTGAAGCTGGGGCTCAGCCCCAGCATTTT. The full variable domain, completed using reference TRBV2 and TRBJ1-5, is EPEVTQTPSHQVTQMGQEVILRCVPISNHLYFYWYRQILGQKVEFLVSFYNNEISEKSEIFDDQFSVERPDGSNFTLKIRSTKLEDSAMYFCASSEAGAQPQHFGDGTRLSIL.

This chain uses TRBV6-6 with TRBJ1-5, with D possibly TRBD1 on 6 matching bases. V gave up 11 bases and J gave up 4 bases, with 15 bases separating them. Per germline, CDR1 MNHNY and CDR2 SVGAGI (reference sequence). CDR3 length equals 13 residues. CDR3: CAGTRQANQPQHF. The CDR3 region has the DNA TGTGCCGGAACTCGACAGGCAAATCAGCCCCAGCATTTT.

With regard to this clone: The same CDR3 arises from other DNA sequences in this sample as well. The gene calls are TRBV7-9 and TRBJ2-3; possibly TRBD2 for D (6 bases). Germline assignment: CDR1 SEHNR and CDR2 FQNEAQ (reference sequence). Trimming removed 1 base at V and 0 bases at J, with 11 bases between. CDR3 length: 16 residues. This CDR3 reads CASSLGSGTSTDTQYF. DNA for the CDR3: TGTGCCAGCAGCTTAGGTAGCGGCACTAGCACAGATACGCAGTATTTT.

The chain recombines TRBV28 with TRBJ2-7, with 7 bases that match TRBD2. Germline CDR1 is MDHEN and CDR2 is SYDVKM. The CDR3 is made up of 13 amino acids. J lost 4 bases, V lost 8 bases, and 8 bases had no gene match. The CDR3 loop reads CASFHPGGYEQYF. CDR3 coding DNA: TGTGCCAGCTTCCACCCGGGGGGTTACGAGCAGTACTTC. Full variable domain (remainder filled in from reference TRBV28 and TRBJ2-7): DVKVTQSSRYLVKRTGEKVFLECVQDMDHENMFWYRQDPGLGLRLIYFSYDVKMKEKGDIPEGYSVSREKKERFSLILESASTNQTSMYLCASFHPGGYEQYFGPGTRLTVT.

The V gene is TRBV5-6, the J gene TRBJ2-7; 7 positions agree with TRBD1. CDR3 length: 15 residues. J lost 6 bases, V lost 2 bases, and 11 bases had no gene match. Germline V CDR1 and CDR2: SGHDT, YYEEEE. The CDR3 sequence is CASSFTVTGVSEQYF. The CDR3, as DNA: TGTGCCAGCAGCTTTACAGTTACAGGGGTCTCCGAGCAGTACTTC.

V and J are TRBV9 and TRBJ2-3; the D is unclear. Germline assignment: CDR1 SGDLS and CDR2 YYNGEE. The CDR3 totals 15 residues. Trimming cost V 2 bases and J 2 bases, with 12 bases left between them. The CDR3 region is CASSVGPPLTDTQYF. CDR3 DNA: TGTGCCAGCAGCGTCGGACCCCCTCTCACAGATACGCAGTATTTT.

This chain links TRBV6-1 with TRBJ1-5; 12 bases agree with TRBD1. V shed 3 bases and J 0 bases; nucleotides not matched to a gene: 6. The CDR3 spans 18 residues. Germline V gene data show CDR1 as MNHNS and CDR2 as SASEGT. The CDR3 region is CASSEGQGAVHSNQPQHF. The CDR3 coding sequence is TGTGCCAGCAGTGAGGGACAGGGGGCTGTACATAGCAATCAGCCCCAGCATTTT.

The V and J genes are TRBV28 and TRBJ1-5; 8 positions match TRBD1. Germline V gene data show CDR1 as MDHEN and CDR2 as SYDVKM. V lost 7 bases and J lost 0; bases outside the gene matches: 5. The CDR3 spans 15 residues. CDR3 DNA sequence: TGTGCCAGCAAACAGGGGGGTAATAGCAATCAGCCCCAGCATTTT. Translating gives CASKQGGNSNQPQHF.

This chain joins TRBV5-1 and TRBJ2-3, with a tentative D call TRBD2 (6 bases). V was trimmed by 0 bases and J by 4 bases, leaving 12 bases between them. CDR1 SGHRS and CDR2 YFSETQ come from the germline V gene. This CDR3 has 15 amino acids. The CDR3 loop is CASSLEQRVPDTQYF. The CDR3 region has the DNA TGCGCCAGCAGCTTGGAACAGCGGGTCCCAGATACGCAGTATTTT.

The CDR3 reads CASKSLGALGYTF. The CDR3, as DNA: TGTGCCAGCAAGAGCTTGGGGGCGCTTGGCTACACCTTC. The gene calls are TRBV28 and TRBJ1-2; the D gene is possibly TRBD1 (6 bases). The CDR3 contains 13 residues. V lost 7 bases and J lost 7, with 16 bases in between. CDR1 and CDR2 from the germline V gene are MDHEN and SYDVKM.

V usage is TRBV5-4 and J usage is TRBJ2-3; 8 bases fit TRBD1. CDR3 length: 15 residues. Germline-derived CDR1 and CDR2 are SGHNT and YYREEE (reference sequence). J was trimmed by 6 bases and V by 4 bases; bases with no gene match: 10. This CDR3 reads CASSPKDRVLDTQYF. The CDR3 DNA is TGTGCCAGCAGCCCCAAGGACAGGGTACTGGATACGCAGTATTTT. Full variable domain (rest looked up from reference TRBV5-4 and TRBJ2-3): ETGVTQSPTHLIKTRGQQVTLRCSSQSGHNTVSWYQQALGQGPQFIFQYYREEENGRGNFPPRFSGLQFPNYSSELNVNALELDDSALYLCASSPKDRVLDTQYFGPGTRLTVL.

The chain has TRBV20-1 and TRBJ1-2; D is unclear. Per germline, CDR1 DFQATT and CDR2 SNEGSKA (reference sequence). The CDR3 totals 11 residues. Trimming removed 6 bases at V and 3 bases at J, with 8 bases between. The CDR3, as DNA: TGCAGTGCGAGCTCGGACTATGGCTACACCTTC. Translating it yields CSASSDYGYTF.